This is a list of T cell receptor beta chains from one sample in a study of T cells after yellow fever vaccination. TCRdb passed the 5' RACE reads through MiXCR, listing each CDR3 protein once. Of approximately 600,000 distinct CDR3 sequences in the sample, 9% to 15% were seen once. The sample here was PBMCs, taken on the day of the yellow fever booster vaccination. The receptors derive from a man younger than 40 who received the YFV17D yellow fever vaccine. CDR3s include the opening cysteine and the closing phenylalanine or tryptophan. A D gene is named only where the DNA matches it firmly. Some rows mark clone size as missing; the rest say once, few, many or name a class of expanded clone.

DNA: TGTGCCAGCAGTGAGAATGAGTGGTTATCGGGGGAAGGCCCCTACGAGCAGTACTTC; CDR3: CASSENEWLSGEGPYEQYF; J: TRBJ2-7; V: TRBV25-1; D: -; size: few
DNA: TGTGCCAGCAGCTTTCGACCCCGGACAGACACAGATACGCAGTATTTT; CDR3: CASSFRPRTDTDTQYF; J: TRBJ2-3; V: TRBV11-2; D: -; size: few
DNA: TGTGCCAGCAGTGTCGAAGTCACCGGGGAGCTGTTTTTT; CDR3: CASSVEVTGELFF; J: TRBJ2-2; V: TRBV2; D: -; size: -
DNA: TGCAGCGTTGAAGGGATGAGCGGGAGAATCGCAGATACGCAGTATTTT; CDR3: CSVEGMSGRIADTQYF; J: TRBJ2-3; V: TRBV29-1; D: TRBD2; size: -
DNA: TGTGCCAGCAGTTTAGAGGATAACTATGGTTCACCCCTCCACTTT; CDR3: CASSLEDNYGSPLHF; J: TRBJ1-6; V: TRBV12-3/TRBV12-4; D: -; size: -
DNA: TGTGCCAGCAGTGCTGGGACAGGGGTCTCGGACACTGAAGCTTTCTTT; CDR3: CASSAGTGVSDTEAFF; J: TRBJ1-1; V: TRBV9; D: TRBD1; size: few
DNA: TGCGCCAGCAGCCTGGAGGCCGGGGTCTATCAGCCCCAGCATTTT; CDR3: CASSLEAGVYQPQHF; J: TRBJ1-5; V: TRBV5-1; D: -; size: -
DNA: TGTGCCAGCAGCTATCGGCGGGGGAACACCGGGGAGCTGTTTTTT; CDR3: CASSYRRGNTGELFF; J: TRBJ2-2; V: TRBV5-4; D: -; size: few
DNA: TGTGCCAGCAGCATCCGGGAGACCCAGTACTTC; CDR3: CASSIRETQYF; J: TRBJ2-5; V: TRBV19; D: -; size: many
DNA: TGTGCCAGCAGCTGGTACTGGAGCGGGACCTACAATGAGCAGTTCTTC; CDR3: CASSWYWSGTYNEQFF; J: TRBJ2-1; V: TRBV7-2; D: TRBD2; size: -
DNA: TGCGCCAGCAGCTTCTTACAGGGATCCTCTGCCGGGGAGCTGTTTTTT; CDR3: CASSFLQGSSAGELFF; J: TRBJ2-2; V: TRBV5-1; D: -; size: many
DNA: TGTGCCAGCAGCCCCTCCCCCGGCAGGGCCGACTCCTACGAGCAGTACTTC; CDR3: CASSPSPGRADSYEQYF; J: TRBJ2-7; V: TRBV11-2; D: -; size: -
DNA: TGCAGTGCTAGAGTCGGGGGGGGGTCCAATGAGCAGTTCTTC; CDR3: CSARVGGGSNEQFF; J: TRBJ2-1; V: TRBV20-1; D: TRBD2; size: few
DNA: TGTGCCATCAGTTTTAAACTCTCTGGGGCCAACGTCCTGACTTTC; CDR3: CAISFKLSGANVLTF; J: TRBJ2-6; V: TRBV10-3; D: -; size: -
DNA: TGCAGCGTTGGGGTACGGATTTTTGAAAAACTGTTTTTT; CDR3: CSVGVRIFEKLFF; J: TRBJ1-4; V: TRBV29-1; D: -; size: -
DNA: TGTGCCAGCAGAGGACTAGCGGGAGAGACCCAGTACTTC; CDR3: CASRGLAGETQYF; J: TRBJ2-5; V: TRBV12-3/TRBV12-4; D: TRBD2; size: many
DNA: TGTGCCAGCAGCCAAGATCAGGGGGGAGGAGATGAAGCTTTCTTT; CDR3: CASSQDQGGGDEAFF; J: TRBJ1-1; V: TRBV4-2; D: TRBD1; size: few
DNA: TGTGCCAGCAGCCAGACAGGGGCTGGGACTGAAGCTTTCTTT; CDR3: CASSQTGAGTEAFF; J: TRBJ1-1; V: TRBV14; D: TRBD1; size: -
DNA: TGTGCCAGCAGCTTACCCCGGAGGAGGGACACAGATACGCAGTATTTT; CDR3: CASSLPRRRDTDTQYF; J: TRBJ2-3; V: TRBV7-9; D: -; size: few
DNA: TGCGCCAGCAGCTTGGCTGACCAAGAGACCCAGTACTTC; CDR3: CASSLADQETQYF; J: TRBJ2-5; V: TRBV5-1; D: -; size: -
DNA: TGCAGCGCTAGGGGGCAGGGGGCCAACGTCCTGACTTTC; CDR3: CSARGQGANVLTF; J: TRBJ2-6; V: TRBV29-1; D: TRBD1; size: many
DNA: TGCGCCAGCAGCATTTGGACTAGCGGCGGGGAGACCCAGTACTTC; CDR3: CASSIWTSGGETQYF; J: TRBJ2-5; V: TRBV5-1; D: TRBD2; size: -
DNA: TGCAGTGCTAGAGATACTTTGTCGAACATTCAGTACTTC; CDR3: CSARDTLSNIQYF; J: TRBJ2-4; V: TRBV20-1; D: -; size: -
DNA: TGTGCCAGCAGAGCGGTTAGGACATACTACGAGCAGTACTTC; CDR3: CASRAVRTYYEQYF; J: TRBJ2-7; V: TRBV27; D: -; size: -
DNA: TGCGCCAGCAGCACCTTTCAGGGGGCTGGGGGCTACACCTTC; CDR3: CASSTFQGAGGYTF; J: TRBJ1-2; V: TRBV4-3; D: TRBD1; size: -
DNA: TGTGCCAGCAGCTGTTACAGGGGCGGAGAGACCCAGTACTTC; CDR3: CASSCYRGGETQYF; J: TRBJ2-5; V: TRBV7-4; D: TRBD1; size: -
DNA: TGTGCTAGCGCCGTTGACAGTTTTAGCACAGATACGCAGTATTTT; CDR3: CASAVDSFSTDTQYF; J: TRBJ2-3; V: TRBV7-7; D: -; size: few
DNA: TGCAGTGCTCTAAGCGGGAACAACTCCTACGAGCAGTACTTC; CDR3: CSALSGNNSYEQYF; J: TRBJ2-7; V: TRBV20-1; D: TRBD2; size: -
DNA: TGTGCCCCCCCATCAGCCCAGCATTTT; CDR3: CAPPSAQHF; J: TRBJ1-5; V: TRBV7-6; D: -; size: -
DNA: TGTGCCGCGGGGACTAGCTTCTCCAATGAGCAGTTCTTC; CDR3: CAAGTSFSNEQFF; J: TRBJ2-1; V: TRBV6-1; D: TRBD2; size: few
DNA: TGCAGTGCTAGAGATCTAGCACGGGGTGAGCAGTTCTTC; CDR3: CSARDLARGEQFF; J: TRBJ2-1; V: TRBV20-1; D: -; size: once
DNA: TGTGCCACCCAAGGACAAGCTACGGAAAAACTGTTTTTT; CDR3: CATQGQATEKLFF; J: TRBJ1-4; V: TRBV7-2; D: -; size: many
DNA: TGTGCCAGCAGCCAAAACCCGGTTGCCTATGGCTACACCTTC; CDR3: CASSQNPVAYGYTF; J: TRBJ1-2; V: TRBV28; D: -; size: -
DNA: TGCAGTGCTATCAGCGGGAGCCGCAATGAGCAGTTCTTC; CDR3: CSAISGSRNEQFF; J: TRBJ2-1; V: TRBV20-1; D: TRBD2; size: many
DNA: TGCGCCAGCAGCCAAGTTGGGCAGATCGTTCAGCCCCAGCATTTT; CDR3: CASSQVGQIVQPQHF; J: TRBJ1-5; V: TRBV4-1; D: -; size: -
DNA: TGTGCCAGCAGCCGCGACGACAGGACCCTTTCCATATATTTT; CDR3: CASSRDDRTLSIYF; J: TRBJ1-3; V: TRBV3-1; D: -; size: -
DNA: TGTGCCAGGAGTCGGACCCAGTACTTC; CDR3: CARSRTQYF; J: TRBJ2-5; V: TRBV6-7; D: -; size: -
DNA: TGCAGTGCTAGCAGCGGGGCCGCGGATGAGCAGTTCTTC; CDR3: CSASSGAADEQFF; J: TRBJ2-1; V: TRBV20-1; D: TRBD2; size: -
DNA: TGTGCCAGCAGCTTAGTGTCCATAGATACGCAGTATTTT; CDR3: CASSLVSIDTQYF; J: TRBJ2-3; V: TRBV7-8; D: -; size: many
DNA: TGTGCCAGCTCACTCCGACAGAGCACAGATACGCAGTATTTT; CDR3: CASSLRQSTDTQYF; J: TRBJ2-3; V: TRBV18; D: -; size: -
DNA: TGTGCCGGCCAGGGGCTAGCGGGAGAAACCGGGGAGCTGTTTTTT; CDR3: CAGQGLAGETGELFF; J: TRBJ2-2; V: TRBV7-2; D: TRBD2; size: -
DNA: TGTGCCAGCAGCTTAATCTGGAGCAGGGAGGGAAAACTGTTTTTT; CDR3: CASSLIWSREGKLFF; J: TRBJ1-4; V: TRBV7-9; D: -; size: -
DNA: TGTGCCAGCAGTTACAGGGCAGGGGGCTACGAGCAGTACTTC; CDR3: CASSYRAGGYEQYF; J: TRBJ2-7; V: TRBV6-5; D: TRBD1; size: few
DNA: TGTGCCAGCAGCTTGACAGAGCTTCATATGGCTACTACCTTC; CDR3: CASSLTELHMATTF; J: TRBJ1-2; V: TRBV5-4; D: -; size: few
DNA: TGCAGTGCTAGAGTTGGTGGGGCCCGGGGGACCCACTACTTC; CDR3: CSARVGGARGTHYF; J: TRBJ2-5; V: TRBV20-1; D: -; size: -
DNA: TGCGCCAGCAGTGAGTCCACGGGGGTGAGCGAGCAGTACTTC; CDR3: CASSESTGVSEQYF; J: TRBJ2-7; V: TRBV10-1; D: -; size: few
DNA: TGTGCCAGTAGCTCCAGGGGATGGGGAACTGAAGCTTTCTTT; CDR3: CASSSRGWGTEAFF; J: TRBJ1-1; V: TRBV19; D: -; size: -
DNA: TGTGCCAGCAGCTTCCTCGGCGGGCGGGAGAGAAGACAGTACTTC; CDR3: CASSFLGGRERRQYF; J: TRBJ2-7; V: TRBV7-2; D: TRBD2; size: -
DNA: TGCAGCGTTGGGGGGACAGCCAACGGTTGGGAGACCCAGTACTTC; CDR3: CSVGGTANGWETQYF; J: TRBJ2-5; V: TRBV29-1; D: TRBD1; size: -
DNA: TGTGCCAGCAGTTTCGTGGGACTAGATAATGAGCAGTTCTTC; CDR3: CASSFVGLDNEQFF; J: TRBJ2-1; V: TRBV12-3/TRBV12-4; D: TRBD2; size: -
DNA: TGTGCCAGCAGTTTAGCCCGCGGGAAGACAGATACGCAGTATTTT; CDR3: CASSLARGKTDTQYF; J: TRBJ2-3; V: TRBV12-3/TRBV12-4; D: -; size: few
DNA: TGTGCCAGCAGTTTAGTGTCTAGCGGGAGTGGTTACGAGCAGTACTTC; CDR3: CASSLVSSGSGYEQYF; J: TRBJ2-7; V: TRBV12-3/TRBV12-4; D: TRBD2; size: many
DNA: TGTGCCAGCAGTTCCTCGGGAGAGACCCAGTACTTC; CDR3: CASSSSGETQYF; J: TRBJ2-5; V: TRBV12-3/TRBV12-4; D: -; size: many